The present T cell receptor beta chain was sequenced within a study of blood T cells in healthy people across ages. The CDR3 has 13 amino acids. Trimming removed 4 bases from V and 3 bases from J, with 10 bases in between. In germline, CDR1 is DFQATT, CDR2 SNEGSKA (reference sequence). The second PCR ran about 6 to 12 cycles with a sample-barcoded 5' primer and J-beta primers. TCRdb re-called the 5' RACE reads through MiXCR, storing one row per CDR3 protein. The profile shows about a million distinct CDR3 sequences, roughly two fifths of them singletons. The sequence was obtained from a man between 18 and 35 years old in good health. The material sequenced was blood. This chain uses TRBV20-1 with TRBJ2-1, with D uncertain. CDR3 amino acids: CSAIQPDYNEQFF. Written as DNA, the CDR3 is TGCAGTGCTATCCAACCGGACTACAATGAGCAGTTCTTC.